Shown below are 10 T cell receptor beta chains from a single sample sequenced in a study of regulatory T cells in long-lasting Graves disease. Time point reported: newly diagnosed GD, antithyroid drugs for less than 3 months. Scientists built the TCR library using RNA that was extracted from PBMCs. Construction of TCR beta libraries relied on iRepertoire HTBI primers and on Arm-PCR targeting CDR3 regions. MiXCR was run by TCRdb on the multiplex PCR reads, yielding one entry per CDR3 protein. The sample records about 560,000 distinct CDR3 sequences, roughly a sixth being singletons. This same sample was also part of a study on T cells in Graves' hyperthyroidism and ophthalmopathy.

The source was peripheral blood mononuclear cells (PBMCs), collected at new diagnosis, from a patient treated with antithyroid drugs. The receptors stem from a man aged 18 to 30 with Graves disease.

There are many counts of this clonotype. CDR3 amino acids: CSATSGTSGTITDTQYF. CDR3 nucleotide sequence: TGCAGTGCAACCTCCGGGACTAGCGGGACAATCACAGATACGCAGTATTTT. The V and J genes are TRBV20-1 and TRBJ2-3; the match to TRBD2 covers 13 bases. Germline loops: CDR1 DFQATT, CDR2 SNEGSKA (reference sequence). The CDR3 totals 17 residues. V lost 6 bases to trimming and J lost 2 bases; unmatched junction nucleotides: 11.

This clonotype occurred many times. V is TRBV7-9 and J is TRBJ2-7; D not resolved. This CDR3 has 13 residues. Germline V gene data show CDR1 as SEHNR and CDR2 as FQNEAQ (reference sequence). V dropped 5 bases and J dropped 4 bases, with 12 bases sitting between them. The CDR3 DNA follows: TGTGCCAGCAGCGAAGTTGGTACATACGAGCAGTACTTC. Translated: CASSEVGTYEQYF.

This clonotype was counted a few times. The chain recombines TRBV12-3 or TRBV12-4 with TRBJ1-2; D ambiguous. Trimming took 3 bases from V and 4 from J, leaving 12 bases between them. This CDR3 is 14 amino acids long. Here the CDR3 DNA reads TGTGCCAGCAGTTTGTTGCCAGAGGGCTATGGCTACACCTTC. It is translated as CASSLLPEGYGYTF.

This clonotype was observed a handful of times. The chain recombines TRBV10-3 with TRBJ2-3, with a possible D match to TRBD2 (5 bases). V gave up 4 bases and J gave up 5 bases, with 19 bases separating them. CDR1 is ENHRY and CDR2 is SYGVKD in the germline V gene. The CDR3 length is 16 residues. The CDR3 sequence is CAISGRGSGSVDTQYF. CDR3 coding DNA: TGTGCCATCAGTGGGAGAGGGTCGGGATCGGTAGATACGCAGTATTTT.

This clonotype came up a few times. The chain combines TRBV12-3 or TRBV12-4 with TRBJ2-6, with D hard to call. V was cut by 5 bases and J by 0 bases, with 14 bases left in between. The CDR3 sequence is 17 residues long. The DNA of the CDR3 is TGTGCCAGCAGTCCTCACTTGCTCTACTCTGGGGCCAACGTCCTGACTTTC. As protein: CASSPHLLYSGANVLTF.

This clonotype was found a few times. This chain links TRBV5-5 with TRBJ1-4; D is possibly TRBD1 (5 bases). The J call may be wrong; the DNA end is better matched by TRBJ1-6. The CDR3 runs to 15 residues. Germline-derived CDR1 and CDR2 are SGHKS and YYEKEE (reference sequence). The DNA of the CDR3 is TGTGCCAGCAGCATCGACAGTGGTTATAATTCACCCCTCCACTTT. Protein product: CASSIDSGYNSPLHF.

V gene TRBV6-1 combines with J gene TRBJ2-1, with D perhaps matching TRBD1 (5 bases). Germline CDR1 MNHNS, CDR2 SASEGT. V shed 5 bases and J shed 4 bases, with 15 bases lying between them. The CDR3 has 15 residues. The CDR3 bases are TGTGCCAGCAGTCCGACAGTCCGGCAGTACAATGAGCAGTTCTTC. Protein sequence: CASSPTVRQYNEQFF.

Remarks on this clonotype: One base away lies a much larger clone, so this may be a sequencing read error. The final CDR3 position lacks the conserved phenylalanine or tryptophan, pointing to a likely read error. The chain links TRBV6-1 to TRBJ2-1, with a possible D match to TRBD2 (5 bases). Between the trimmed V and J ends, which lost 1 base and 7 bases, there was a span of 23 bases. The CDR3 spans 18 residues. Germline CDR1 is MNHNS and CDR2 is SASEGT. DNA of the CDR3: TGTGCCAGCAGTGAAGGGAGGAGCTCTAGACGCATCGTTAATGAGCAGTTCTAC. Amino acids: CASSEGRSSRRIVNEQFY.

CDR3 bases: TGTGCCAGCAGCTTAGAAAGGGTTGTTGGCTACACCTTC. Translating it yields CASSLERVVGYTF. This rearrangement joins TRBV7-9 to TRBJ1-2, with unresolved D. Germline-derived CDR1 and CDR2 are SEHNR and FQNEAQ (reference sequence). The CDR3 totals 13 residues. The ends were cut back, 1 base at V and 7 bases at J, with 10 bases in the middle.

V gene TRBV25-1 combines with J gene TRBJ1-3, with D perhaps matching TRBD1 (6 bases). V was pared by 3 bases and J by 5 bases, with 11 bases between. Germline values: CDR1 MGHDK, CDR2 SYGVNS. This CDR3 is 14 amino acids long. The CDR3 loop is CASSETGVRNTIYF. CDR3 in DNA: TGTGCCAGCAGTGAGACAGGTGTCCGAAACACCATATATTTT. Full variable domain (missing parts from reference TRBV25-1 and TRBJ1-3): EADIYQTPRYLVIGTGKKITLECSQTMGHDKMYWYQQDPGMELHLIHYSYGVNSTEKGDLSSESTVSRIRTEHFPLTLESARPSHTSQYLCASSETGVRNTIYFGEGSWLTVV.